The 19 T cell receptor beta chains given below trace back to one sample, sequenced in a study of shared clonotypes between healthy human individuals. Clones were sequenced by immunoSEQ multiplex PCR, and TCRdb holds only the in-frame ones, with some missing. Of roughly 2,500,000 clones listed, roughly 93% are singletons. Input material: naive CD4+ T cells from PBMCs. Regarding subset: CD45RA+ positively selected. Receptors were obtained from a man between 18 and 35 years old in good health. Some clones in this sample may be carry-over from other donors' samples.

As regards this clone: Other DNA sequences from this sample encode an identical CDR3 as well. The CDR3 nucleotides are TGTGCCAGCAGTTCCCCTAGCGGGAAAGAGACCCAGTACTTC. Translation gives CASSSPSGKETQYF. The chain combines TRBV28 with TRBJ2-5, with 9 positions matching TRBD2. The length of the CDR3 is 14 residues. J was trimmed by 3 bases and V by 4 bases; bases with no gene match: 3. CDR1 and CDR2 from the germline V gene are MDHEN and SYDVKM. Using reference TRBV28 and TRBJ2-5 for the parts outside the CDR3, the full variable domain is DVKVTQSSRYLVKRTGEKVFLECVQDMDHENMFWYRQDPGLGLRLIYFSYDVKMKEKGDIPEGYSVSREKKERFSLILESASTNQTSMYLCASSSPSGKETQYFGPGTRLLVL.

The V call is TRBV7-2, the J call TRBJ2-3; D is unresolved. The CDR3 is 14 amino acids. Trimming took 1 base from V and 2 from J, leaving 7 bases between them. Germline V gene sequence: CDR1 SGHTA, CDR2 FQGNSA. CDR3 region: CASSLGVITDTQYF. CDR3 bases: TGTGCCAGCAGCTTAGGGGTTATCACAGATACGCAGTATTTT.

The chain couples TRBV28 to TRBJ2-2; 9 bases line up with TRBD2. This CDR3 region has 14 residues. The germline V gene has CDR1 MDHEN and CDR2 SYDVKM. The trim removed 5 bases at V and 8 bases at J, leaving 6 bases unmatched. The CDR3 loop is CASSTPSGKGELFF. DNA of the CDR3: TGTGCCAGCAGTACCCCTAGCGGGAAGGGGGAGCTGTTTTTT.

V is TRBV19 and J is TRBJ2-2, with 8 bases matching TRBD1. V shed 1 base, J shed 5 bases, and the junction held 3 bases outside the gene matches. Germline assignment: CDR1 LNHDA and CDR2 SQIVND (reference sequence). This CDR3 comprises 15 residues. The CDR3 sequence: CASSIVTGGTGELFF. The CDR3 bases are TGTGCCAGTAGTATAGTTACAGGGGGGACCGGGGAGCTGTTTTTT.

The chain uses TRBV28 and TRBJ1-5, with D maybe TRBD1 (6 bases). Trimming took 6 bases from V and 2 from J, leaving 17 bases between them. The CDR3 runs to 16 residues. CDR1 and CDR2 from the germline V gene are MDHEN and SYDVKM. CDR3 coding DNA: TGTGCCAGCAGCCCCAGGGGACGGACTCGCAATCAGCCCCAGCATTTT. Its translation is CASSPRGRTRNQPQHF.

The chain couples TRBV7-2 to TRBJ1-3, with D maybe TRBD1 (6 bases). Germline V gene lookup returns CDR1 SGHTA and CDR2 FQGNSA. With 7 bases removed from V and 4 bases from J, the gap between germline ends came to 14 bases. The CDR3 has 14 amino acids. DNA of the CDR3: TGTGCCAGCACCCTTTCGGGGGCGGGAAACACCATATATTTT. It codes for CASTLSGAGNTIYF. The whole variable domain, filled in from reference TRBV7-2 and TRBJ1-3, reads GAGVSQSPSNKVTEKGKDVELRCDPISGHTALYWYRQSLGQGLEFLIYFQGNSAPDKSGLPSDRFSAERTGGSVSTLTIQRTQQEDSAVYLCASTLSGAGNTIYFGEGSWLTVV.

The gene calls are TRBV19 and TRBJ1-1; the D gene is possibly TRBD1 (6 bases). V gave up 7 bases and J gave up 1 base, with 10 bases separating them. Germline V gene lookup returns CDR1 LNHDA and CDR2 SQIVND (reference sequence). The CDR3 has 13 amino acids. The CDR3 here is CASTDRQNTEAFF. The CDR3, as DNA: TGTGCCAGTACCGACAGGCAGAACACTGAAGCTTTCTTT.

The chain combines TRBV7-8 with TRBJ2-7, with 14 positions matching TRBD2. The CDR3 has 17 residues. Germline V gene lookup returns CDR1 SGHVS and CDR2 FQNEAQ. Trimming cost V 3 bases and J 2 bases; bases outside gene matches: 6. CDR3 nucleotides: TGTGCCAGCAGCTTTGGGGGACTAGCGGGAGCCACCTACGAGCAGTACTTC. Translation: CASSFGGLAGATYEQYF.

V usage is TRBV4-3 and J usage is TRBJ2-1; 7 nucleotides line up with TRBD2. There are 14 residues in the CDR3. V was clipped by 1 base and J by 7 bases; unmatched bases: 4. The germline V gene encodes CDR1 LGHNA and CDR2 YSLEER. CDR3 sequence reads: CASSQGGRLNEQFF. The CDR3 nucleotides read TGCGCCAGCAGCCAAGGCGGGAGACTAAATGAGCAGTTCTTC.

CDR3 amino acids: CASSRRVVYEQYF. Written as DNA, the CDR3 is TGTGCCAGCAGCCGCCGGGTCGTCTACGAGCAGTACTTC. This chain connects TRBV2 to TRBJ2-7; D ambiguous. The CDR3 loop spans 13 amino acids. CDR1 is SNHLY and CDR2 is FYNNEI in the germline V gene. V shed 6 bases and J shed 3 bases, with 12 bases lying between them.

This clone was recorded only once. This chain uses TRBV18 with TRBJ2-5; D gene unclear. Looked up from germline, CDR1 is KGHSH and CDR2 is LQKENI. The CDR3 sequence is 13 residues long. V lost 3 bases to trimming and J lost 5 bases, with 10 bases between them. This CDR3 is CASSPMTRETQYF. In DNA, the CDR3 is TGTGCCAGCTCACCCATGACGCGGGAGACCCAGTACTTC.

CDR3 in amino acids: CASNPSLPFGPAFF. The CDR3 DNA reads as TGTGCCAGTAACCCCTCGTTACCGTTCGGTCCGGCATTCTTC. The V call is TRBV19, the J call TRBJ2-1; D is unclear. Deletions cut 7 bases from V and 16 bases from J, with 26 bases between. Germline values: CDR1 LNHDA, CDR2 SQIVND (reference sequence). This CDR3 comprises 14 residues.

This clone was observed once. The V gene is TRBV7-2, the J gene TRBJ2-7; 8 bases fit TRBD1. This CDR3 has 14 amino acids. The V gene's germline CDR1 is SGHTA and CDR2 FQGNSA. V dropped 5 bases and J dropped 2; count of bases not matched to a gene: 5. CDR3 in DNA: TGTGCCAGCAGCGTCGACAGGGGCCCCTACGAGCAGTACTTC. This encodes CASSVDRGPYEQYF.

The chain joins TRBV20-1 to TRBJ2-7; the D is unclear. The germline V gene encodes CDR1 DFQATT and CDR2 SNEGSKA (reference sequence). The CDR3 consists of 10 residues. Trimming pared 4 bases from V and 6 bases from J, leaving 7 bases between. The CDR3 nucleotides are TGCAGTGCTATACTGGGCGAGCAGTACTTC. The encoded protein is CSAILGEQYF.

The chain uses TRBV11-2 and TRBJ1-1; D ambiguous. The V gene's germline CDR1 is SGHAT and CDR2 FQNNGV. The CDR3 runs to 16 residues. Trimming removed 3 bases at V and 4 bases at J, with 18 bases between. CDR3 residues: CASSFVPLPGPTEAFF. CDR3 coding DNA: TGTGCCAGCAGCTTTGTCCCTCTACCCGGGCCCACTGAAGCTTTCTTT.

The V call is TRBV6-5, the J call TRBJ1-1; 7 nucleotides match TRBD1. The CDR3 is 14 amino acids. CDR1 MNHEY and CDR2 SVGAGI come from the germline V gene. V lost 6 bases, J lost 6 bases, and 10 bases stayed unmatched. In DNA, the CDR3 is TGTGCCAGCAGACTAAACAGGGGTGGTCCTGAAGCTTTCTTT. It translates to CASRLNRGGPEAFF.

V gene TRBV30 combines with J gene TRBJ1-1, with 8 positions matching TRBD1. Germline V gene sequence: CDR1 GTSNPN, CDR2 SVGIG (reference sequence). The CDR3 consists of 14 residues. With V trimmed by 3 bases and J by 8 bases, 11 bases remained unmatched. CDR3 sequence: CAWSPLSTGAEAFF. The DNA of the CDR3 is TGTGCCTGGAGCCCACTTTCGACAGGGGCCGAAGCTTTCTTT.

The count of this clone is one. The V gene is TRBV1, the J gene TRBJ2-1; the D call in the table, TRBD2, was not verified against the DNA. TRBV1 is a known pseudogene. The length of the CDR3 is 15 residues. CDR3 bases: TGCACCAGCAGCCAAGGGACTAGCGGCCCTAATGAGCAGTTCTTC. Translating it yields CTSSQGTSGPNEQFF.

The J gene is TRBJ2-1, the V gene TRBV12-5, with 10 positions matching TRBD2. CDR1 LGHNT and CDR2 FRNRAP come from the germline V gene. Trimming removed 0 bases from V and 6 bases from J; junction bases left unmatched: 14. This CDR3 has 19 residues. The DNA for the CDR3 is TGTGCTAGTGGTTTGGTAAAAGCCGGTCGGCTAGCGGGAGTCAATGAGCAGTTCTTC. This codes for CASGLVKAGRLAGVNEQFF.